The clone carrying this T cell receptor beta chain came up many times. The time point denotes: longitudinal time-point 2. PBMCs numbering 2 million and stored at -80 C yielded the unsorted libraries. This sample was included in a study of neurological immune-mediated disorders. Trimming took off 6 bases at V and 0 bases at J, with 12 bases between the two ends. Germline values: CDR1 MNHEY, CDR2 SVGAGI. The CDR3 sequence is 15 residues long. As for the cDNA, it was generated by 5'RACE with 10-nucleotide random UMIs. MiXCR was run by TCRdb on the 5' RACE reads, yielding one entry per CDR3 protein. This table has under 100,000 distinct CDR3 sequences, 13% appearing once.

The receptor's source is a female donor with HTLV-1-associated myelopathy (HAM/TSP). Specimen: PBMCs. The V and J genes are TRBV6-5 and TRBJ1-5; D not certain. The CDR3 DNA follows: TGTGCCAGCAGGAGTGGCCTGAATAGCAATCAGCCCCAGCATTTT. It is translated as CASRSGLNSNQPQHF.